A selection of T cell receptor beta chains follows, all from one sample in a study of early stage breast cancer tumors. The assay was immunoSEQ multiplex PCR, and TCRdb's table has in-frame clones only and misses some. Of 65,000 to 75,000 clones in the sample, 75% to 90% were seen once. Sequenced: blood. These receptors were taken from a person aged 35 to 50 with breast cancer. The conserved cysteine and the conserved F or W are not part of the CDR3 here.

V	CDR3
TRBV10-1	ASGTSGRGELF
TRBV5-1	ASKRAGGSSSYNEQF
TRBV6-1	ASTLTGFGTEAF
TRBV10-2	ASSDRGSPNEKLF
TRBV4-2	ASSQGLAGSYEQY
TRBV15	ASKRDGYTGELF
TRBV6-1	ASGWGQPQH
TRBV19	ASRTGLLNTEAF
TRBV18	ASSPPGTGALQPQH
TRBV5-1	ASRISGSYNEQF
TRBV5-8	ASSLQGAGANVLT
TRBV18	ASSPPGGPYAGELF
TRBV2	ASTAQGNTEAF
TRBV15	ATSRLAGRETQY
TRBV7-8	ASSFLQGFGNTIY
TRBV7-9	ASSAGGEFTEAF
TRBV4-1	ASSQDAGANYGYT
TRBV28	ASSLTSGEQY
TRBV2	ASKRQGGNQPQH
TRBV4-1	ASSQRGMNTEAF
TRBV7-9	ASSPLGLAVNIQY
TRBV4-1	ASSQLSEQY
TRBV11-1	ASSLALGQGLQETQY
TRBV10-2	ASRGDGVNTGELF
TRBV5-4	ASSRDPINYGYT
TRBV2	ASRAPRTSGNTGELF
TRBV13	ASSSDREQETQY
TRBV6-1	ASNNWDEQF
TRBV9	ASSSGPLQETQY
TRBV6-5	ASSYSPGGRGYEQY
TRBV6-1	ASGTGPEDTQY
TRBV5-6	ASSLGRLGHQY
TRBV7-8	ASSSYDSGGYT
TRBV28	ASSLTSGQGKYGYT
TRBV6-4	ASSDSQAGEVDTQY
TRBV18	ASSPPGFRGYT
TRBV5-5	ASSGRTGGGTEAF
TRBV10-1	ASSAFGTSFDTQY
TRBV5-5	ASSSEVGTGSNQPQH
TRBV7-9	ASSLLSFGRANTGELF
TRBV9	ASSVDMVGEQF
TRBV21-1	ASSDSGTGGYEQY
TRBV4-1	ASSQDTWVGEQY
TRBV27	ASSLKLGTVYGYT
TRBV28	ASRISTSGSLYNEQF
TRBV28	ASSLLGGPGYT
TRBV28	ASTLQGRYTEAF
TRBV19	ASSTGDSYEQY
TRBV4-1	ASSQDLKGGYT
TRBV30	AWSAVLGLAGAYEQY